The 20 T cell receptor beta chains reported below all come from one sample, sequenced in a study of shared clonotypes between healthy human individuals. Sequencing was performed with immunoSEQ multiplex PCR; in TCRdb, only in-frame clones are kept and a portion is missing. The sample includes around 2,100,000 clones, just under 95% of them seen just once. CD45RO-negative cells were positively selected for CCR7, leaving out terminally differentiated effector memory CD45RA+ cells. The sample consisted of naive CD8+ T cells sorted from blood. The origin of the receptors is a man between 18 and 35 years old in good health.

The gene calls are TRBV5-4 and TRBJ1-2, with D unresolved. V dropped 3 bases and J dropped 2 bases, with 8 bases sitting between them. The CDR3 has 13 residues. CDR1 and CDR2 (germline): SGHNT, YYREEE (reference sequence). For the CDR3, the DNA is TGTGCCAGCAGCTACGTAGAGAACTATGGCTACACCTTC. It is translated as CASSYVENYGYTF.

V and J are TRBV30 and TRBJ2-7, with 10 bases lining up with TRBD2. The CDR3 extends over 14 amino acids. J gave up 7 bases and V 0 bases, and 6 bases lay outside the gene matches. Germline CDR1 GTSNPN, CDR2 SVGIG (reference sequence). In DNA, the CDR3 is TGTGCCTGGAGTGTATTAGCGGGGGGAGGAGAGCAGTACTTC. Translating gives CAWSVLAGGGEQYF.

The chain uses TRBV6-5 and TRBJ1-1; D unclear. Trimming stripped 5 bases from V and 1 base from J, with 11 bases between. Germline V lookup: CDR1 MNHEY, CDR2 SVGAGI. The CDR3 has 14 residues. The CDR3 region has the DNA TGTGCCAGCAGTACCACGTCCGAGAACACTGAAGCTTTCTTT. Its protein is CASSTTSENTEAFF.

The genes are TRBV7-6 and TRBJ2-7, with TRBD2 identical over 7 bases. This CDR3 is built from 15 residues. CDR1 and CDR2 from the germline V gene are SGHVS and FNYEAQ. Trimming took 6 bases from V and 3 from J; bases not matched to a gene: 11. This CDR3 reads CASSQEAGVGYEQYF. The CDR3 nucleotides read TGTGCCAGCAGTCAAGAGGCGGGAGTAGGCTACGAGCAGTACTTC. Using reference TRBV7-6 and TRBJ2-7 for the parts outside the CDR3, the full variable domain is GAGVSQSPRYKVTKRGQDVALRCDPISGHVSLYWYRQALGQGPEFLTYFNYEAQQDKSGLPNDRFSAERPEGSISTLTIQRTEQRDSAMYRCASSQEAGVGYEQYFGPGTRLTVT.

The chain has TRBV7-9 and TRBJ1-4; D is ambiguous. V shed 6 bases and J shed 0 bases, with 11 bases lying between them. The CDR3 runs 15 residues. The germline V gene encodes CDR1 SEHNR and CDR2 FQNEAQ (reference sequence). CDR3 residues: CASRGGEPTNEKLFF. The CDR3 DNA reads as TGTGCCAGCAGGGGTGGGGAGCCAACTAATGAAAAACTGTTTTTT.

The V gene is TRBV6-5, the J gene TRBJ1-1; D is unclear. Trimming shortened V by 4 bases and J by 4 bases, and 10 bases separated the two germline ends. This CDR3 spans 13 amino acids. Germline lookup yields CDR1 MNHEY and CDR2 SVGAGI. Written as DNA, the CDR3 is TGTGCCAGCAGTTGGACTGCGGGCACTGAAGCTTTCTTT. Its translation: CASSWTAGTEAFF.

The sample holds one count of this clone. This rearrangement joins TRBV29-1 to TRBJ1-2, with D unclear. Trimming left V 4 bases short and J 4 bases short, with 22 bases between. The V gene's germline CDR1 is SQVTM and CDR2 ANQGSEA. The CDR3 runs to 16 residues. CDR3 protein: CSVGDYDGPVPYGYTF. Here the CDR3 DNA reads TGCAGCGTTGGGGATTATGACGGGCCCGTCCCCTATGGCTACACCTTC.

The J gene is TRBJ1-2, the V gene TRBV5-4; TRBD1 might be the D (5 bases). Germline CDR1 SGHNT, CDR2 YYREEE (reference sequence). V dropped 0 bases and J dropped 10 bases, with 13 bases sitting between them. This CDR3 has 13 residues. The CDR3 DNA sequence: TGTGCCAGCAGCTTGGGACAGATCGAGGACTACACCTTC. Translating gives CASSLGQIEDYTF. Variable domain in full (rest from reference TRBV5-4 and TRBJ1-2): ETGVTQSPTHLIKTRGQQVTLRCSSQSGHNTVSWYQQALGQGPQFIFQYYREEENGRGNFPPRFSGLQFPNYSSELNVNALELDDSALYLCASSLGQIEDYTFGSGTRLTVV.

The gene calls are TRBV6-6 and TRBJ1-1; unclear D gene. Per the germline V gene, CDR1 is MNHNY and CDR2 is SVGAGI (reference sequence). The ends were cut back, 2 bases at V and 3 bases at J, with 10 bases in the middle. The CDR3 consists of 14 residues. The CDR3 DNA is TGTGCCAGCAGTTACCGGGGTGGATACACTGAAGCTTTCTTT. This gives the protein CASSYRGGYTEAFF.

CDR3: CSVGTGTTTVPDPAKNIQYF. CDR3 bases: TGCAGCGTGGGGACAGGGACGACCACCGTCCCTGATCCGGCCAAAAACATTCAGTACTTC. The chain joins TRBV29-1 to TRBJ2-4; 9 bases line up with TRBD1. CDR1 is SQVTM and CDR2 is ANQGSEA in the germline V gene. V shed 6 bases, J shed 1 base, and the junction held 22 bases outside the gene matches. CDR3 length: 20 residues.

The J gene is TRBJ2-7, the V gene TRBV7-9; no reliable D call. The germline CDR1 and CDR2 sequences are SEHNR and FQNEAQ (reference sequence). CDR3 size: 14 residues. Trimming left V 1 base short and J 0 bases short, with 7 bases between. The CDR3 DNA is TGTGCCAGCAGCTTAGACCGGAACTCCTACGAGCAGTACTTC. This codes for CASSLDRNSYEQYF.

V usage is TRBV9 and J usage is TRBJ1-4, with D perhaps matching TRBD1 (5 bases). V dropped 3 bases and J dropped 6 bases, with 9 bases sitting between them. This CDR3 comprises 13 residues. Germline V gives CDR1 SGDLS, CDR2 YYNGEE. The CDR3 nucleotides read TGTGCCAGCAGCGGGGGGACGGATGAAAAACTGTTTTTT. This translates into CASSGGTDEKLFF. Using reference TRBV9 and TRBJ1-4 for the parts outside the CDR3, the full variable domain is DSGVTQTPKHLITATGQRVTLRCSPRSGDLSVYWYQQSLDQGLQFLIQYYNGEERAKGNILERFSAQQFPDLHSELNLSSLELGDSALYFCASSGGTDEKLFFGSGTQLSVL.

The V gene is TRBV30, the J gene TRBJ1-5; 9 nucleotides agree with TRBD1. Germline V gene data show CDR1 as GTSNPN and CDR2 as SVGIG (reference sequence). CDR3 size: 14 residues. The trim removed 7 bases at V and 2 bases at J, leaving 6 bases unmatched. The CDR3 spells CAYRQGEGNQPQHF. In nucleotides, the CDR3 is TGTGCCTACCGACAGGGGGAGGGCAATCAGCCCCAGCATTTT.

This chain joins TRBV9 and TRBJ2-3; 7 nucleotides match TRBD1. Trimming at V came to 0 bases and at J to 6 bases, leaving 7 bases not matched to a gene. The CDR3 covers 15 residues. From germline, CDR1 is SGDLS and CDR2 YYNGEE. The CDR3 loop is CASSVEGTASDTQYF. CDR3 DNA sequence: TGTGCCAGCAGCGTAGAGGGGACAGCCTCCGATACGCAGTATTTT.

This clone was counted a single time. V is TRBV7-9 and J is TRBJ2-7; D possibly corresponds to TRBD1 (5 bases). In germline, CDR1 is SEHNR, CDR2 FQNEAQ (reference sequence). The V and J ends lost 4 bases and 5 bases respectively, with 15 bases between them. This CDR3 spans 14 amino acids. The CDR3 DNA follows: TGTGCCAGCAGCTCAGAGACAGTCGGTCACGAGCAGTACTTC. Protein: CASSSETVGHEQYF.

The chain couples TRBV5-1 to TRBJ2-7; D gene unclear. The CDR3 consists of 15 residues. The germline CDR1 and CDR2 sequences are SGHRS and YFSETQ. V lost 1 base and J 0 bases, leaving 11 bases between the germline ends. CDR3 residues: CASSLNGPSSYEQYF. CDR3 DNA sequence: TGCGCCAGCAGCTTGAACGGGCCGAGCTCCTACGAGCAGTACTTC.

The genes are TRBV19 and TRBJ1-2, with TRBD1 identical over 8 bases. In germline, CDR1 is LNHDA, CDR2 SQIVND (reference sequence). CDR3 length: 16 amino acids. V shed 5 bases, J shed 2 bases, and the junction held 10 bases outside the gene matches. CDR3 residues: CASSDPGTGGNYGYTF. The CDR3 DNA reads TGTGCCAGTAGTGACCCCGGGACAGGTGGGAACTATGGCTACACCTTC.

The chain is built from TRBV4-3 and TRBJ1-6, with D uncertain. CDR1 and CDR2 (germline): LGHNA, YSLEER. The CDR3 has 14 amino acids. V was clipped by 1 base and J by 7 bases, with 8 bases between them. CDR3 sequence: CASSQGPGNSPLHF. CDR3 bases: TGCGCCAGCAGCCAAGGCCCAGGAAATTCACCCCTCCACTTT.

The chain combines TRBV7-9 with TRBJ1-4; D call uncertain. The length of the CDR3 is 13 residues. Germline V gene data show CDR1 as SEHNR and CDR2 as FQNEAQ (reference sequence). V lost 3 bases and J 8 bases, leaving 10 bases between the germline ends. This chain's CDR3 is CASSFLEDEKLFF. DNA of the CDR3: TGTGCCAGCAGCTTTCTAGAGGACGAAAAACTGTTTTTT.

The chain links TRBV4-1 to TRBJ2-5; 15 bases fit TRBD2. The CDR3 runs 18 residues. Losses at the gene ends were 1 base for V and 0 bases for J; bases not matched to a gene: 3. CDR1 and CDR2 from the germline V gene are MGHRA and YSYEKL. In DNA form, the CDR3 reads TGCGCCAGCAGCCAAGGTGGACTAGCGGGAGGGCACCAAGAGACCCAGTACTTC. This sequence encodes CASSQGGLAGGHQETQYF.